The 25 T cell receptor beta chains below were found in one sample sequenced in a study of identifying expanded T cells in peripheral blood. Repertoires were generated with immunoSEQ multiplex PCR, while TCRdb's copy carries only in-frame clones and drops some. The data contain over 85,000 clones, about 85% of them seen just once; the ten biggest clones take up approximately 4.5%. The sequencing input was blood. The receptors stem from a person aged 18 to 75 in good health.

The V call is TRBV2, the J call TRBJ2-5; possibly TRBD1 or TRBD2 for D (7 bases each). Germline V gene data show CDR1 as SNHLY and CDR2 as FYNNEI. V dropped 1 base and J dropped 5 bases, with 23 bases sitting between them. The CDR3 covers 18 residues. The DNA of the CDR3 is TGTGCCAGCAGTGAAGTATTTTCGGCAGGGGGAGGGTCGGAGACCCAGTACTTC. It is translated as CASSEVFSAGGGSETQYF. Full variable domain (remainder filled in from reference TRBV2 and TRBJ2-5): EPEVTQTPSHQVTQMGQEVILRCVPISNHLYFYWYRQILGQKVEFLVSFYNNEISEKSEIFDDQFSVERPDGSNFTLKIRSTKLEDSAMYFCASSEVFSAGGGSETQYFGPGTRLLVL.

V and J are TRBV18 and TRBJ1-5, with D uncertain. This CDR3 has 13 amino acids. The germline V and J ends were trimmed by 5 bases and 5 bases, with 10 bases remaining between them. In germline, CDR1 is KGHSH, CDR2 LQKENI. CDR3 residues: CASSEGMDQPQHF. The CDR3, as DNA: TGTGCCAGCTCAGAAGGGATGGATCAGCCCCAGCATTTT.

This sequence joins TRBV30 and TRBJ1-2; D unclear. Trimming left V 7 bases short and J 8 bases short, with 23 bases between. Looked up from germline, CDR1 is GTSNPN and CDR2 is SVGIG (reference sequence). The CDR3 has 14 amino acids. The CDR3 is CASFLGTTRWGYTF. In nucleotides, the CDR3 is TGTGCCTCCTTTCTCGGAACAACACGGTGGGGCTACACCTTC.

CDR3: CASSSGQDSSGYTF. The CDR3 DNA is TGTGCCAGCAGCTCGGGACAGGACTCTAGCGGCTACACCTTC. This chain connects TRBV7-2 to TRBJ1-2; TRBD1 aligns across 8 bases. There are 14 residues in the CDR3. After removal of 4 bases from V and 8 bases from J, the junction contained 9 bases not matched to a gene. Germline CDR1 SGHTA, CDR2 FQGNSA.

This chain links TRBV9 with TRBJ1-1; no clear D gene. The CDR3 contains 10 residues. V was pared by 4 bases and J by 10 bases, with 8 bases between. CDR1 and CDR2 from the germline V gene are SGDLS and YYNGEE. DNA for the CDR3: TGTGCCAGCAGCCCCTCCCCAGCTTTCTTT. Its translation is CASSPSPAFF.

This chain joins TRBV21-1 and TRBJ1-5. TRBV21-1 is marked as a pseudogene. The CDR3 runs 21 residues. The DNA for the CDR3 is TGTGCCAGCAGCAAGGATTCGGGTGCGGCCCCTCAGCGACAAACCAATCAGCCCCAGCATTTT. Its translation: CASSKDSGAAPQRQTNQPQHF.

The chain employs TRBV2 and TRBJ2-1; TRBD1 matches 7 bases. V gave up 6 bases and J gave up 2 bases; unmatched junction bases: 1. From germline, CDR1 is SNHLY and CDR2 FYNNEI. The CDR3 contains 13 residues. The CDR3 is CASRTGPYNEQFF. The CDR3 DNA is TGTGCCAGCAGGACAGGGCCCTACAATGAGCAGTTCTTC.

The chain joins TRBV30 to TRBJ1-5; 7 nucleotides align to TRBD1. The CDR3 covers 13 residues. Per germline, CDR1 GTSNPN and CDR2 SVGIG (reference sequence). With 4 bases clipped from V and 1 base from J, the junction kept 1 base outside the gene matches. In DNA, the CDR3 is TGTGCCTGGACGACAGGGAGCAATCAGCCCCAGCATTTT. Protein: CAWTTGSNQPQHF.

The rearrangement uses TRBV2 and TRBJ1-2, with TRBD1 identical over 9 bases. The CDR3 spans 12 residues. Germline-derived CDR1 and CDR2 are SNHLY and FYNNEI. The J segment lost 8 bases and the V segment lost 11 bases, leaving 9 bases of the junction unmatched. The CDR3 region is CALDRGAIGYTF. Here the CDR3 DNA reads TGTGCCCTGGACAGGGGAGCGATCGGCTACACCTTC.

The V and J genes are TRBV2 and TRBJ1-2; weak D call: TRBD1 (5 bases). CDR3 length: 17 residues. Germline V lookup: CDR1 SNHLY, CDR2 FYNNEI. V lost 1 base and J lost 7, with 22 bases in between. For the CDR3, the DNA is TGTGCCAGCAGTGAAGTGGGGCGCCGGGCAGGCGCGAGTGGCTACACCTTC. It codes for CASSEVGRRAGASGYTF.

The V gene is TRBV7-2, the J gene TRBJ2-1; D is undetermined. The germline gives CDR1 SGHTA, CDR2 FQGNSA. This CDR3 is 14 amino acids long. Trimming took off 2 bases at V and 9 bases at J, with 14 bases between the two ends. CDR3 residues: CASSLSSTSREQFF. In nucleotides, the CDR3 is TGTGCCAGCAGCTTATCCTCGACCAGTCGTGAGCAGTTCTTC.

This clone appeared a single time. V gene TRBV6-4 combines with J gene TRBJ2-3; D remains unclear. The CDR3 consists of 13 residues. The germline V gene encodes CDR1 MRHNA and CDR2 SNTAGT. With 8 bases removed from V and 0 bases from J, the gap between germline ends came to 9 bases. For the CDR3, the DNA is TGTGCCAGCGCGCTAGAGAGCACAGATACGCAGTATTTT. Translation: CASALESTDTQYF.

The chain combines TRBV5-1 with TRBJ2-2, with 10 nucleotides matching TRBD1. The CDR3 runs 16 residues. Germline V CDR1 and CDR2: SGHRS, YFSETQ. V was pared by 3 bases and J by 6 bases, with 8 bases of the junction left unmatched. The CDR3 here is CASSSRTGGRAGELFF. CDR3 in DNA: TGCGCCAGCAGCTCTCGGACAGGGGGAAGGGCCGGGGAGCTGTTTTTT. The whole variable domain, remainder taken from reference TRBV5-1 and TRBJ2-2, is KAGVTQTPRYLIKTRGQQVTLSCSPISGHRSVSWYQQTPGQGLQFLFEYFSETQRNKGNFPGRFSGRQFSNSRSEMNVSTLELGDSALYLCASSSRTGGRAGELFFGEGSRLTVL.

In DNA, the CDR3 is TGTGCCTGGAGTGTATCCGGGAGCCAAGAGACCCAGTACTTC. As protein: CAWSVSGSQETQYF. This sequence joins TRBV30 and TRBJ2-5, with D possibly matching TRBD2 (6 bases). There are 14 residues in the CDR3. The V gene's germline CDR1 is GTSNPN and CDR2 SVGIG (reference sequence). Trimming stripped 0 bases from V and 1 base from J, with 9 bases between.

V and J are TRBV10-3 and TRBJ1-1; D remains unclear. The CDR3 runs 14 residues. V shed 6 bases and J shed 3 bases, with 14 bases lying between them. Germline-derived CDR1 and CDR2 are ENHRY and SYGVKD. The CDR3 protein is CAIRRGSQDTEAFF. CDR3 nucleotides: TGTGCCATCAGAAGAGGTAGTCAGGACACTGAAGCTTTCTTT.

The V call is TRBV9, the J call TRBJ1-1, with D unclear. The germline V gene encodes CDR1 SGDLS and CDR2 YYNGEE. The ends were cut back, 3 bases at V and 1 base at J, with 7 bases in the middle. CDR3 length: 13 amino acids. CDR3 sequence (DNA): TGTGCCAGCAGCGGTGGACGGAACACTGAAGCTTTCTTT. Translation: CASSGGRNTEAFF.

This sequence joins TRBV14 and TRBJ2-4, with TRBD1 identical over 7 bases. Germline V gene sequence: CDR1 SGHDN, CDR2 FVKESK. The V and J ends lost 1 base and 0 bases, in that order; junction bases with no gene match: 9. This CDR3 comprises 18 residues. CDR3 nucleotide sequence: TGTGCCAGCAGCCAAGGTTTCAGGGGGTCAATAGCCAAAAACATTCAGTACTTC. Its protein product is CASSQGFRGSIAKNIQYF.

This rearrangement joins TRBV18 to TRBJ1-2; maybe TRBD1 (5 bases). Germline V lookup: CDR1 KGHSH, CDR2 LQKENI. V was shortened by 3 bases and J by 8 bases, with 7 bases between the two germline ends. This CDR3 region has 11 residues. The CDR3 sequence: CASSPGTGYTF. CDR3 nucleotide sequence: TGTGCCAGCTCACCGGGGACGGGCTACACCTTC.

The chain uses TRBV18 and TRBJ2-1; possibly TRBD2 for D (5 bases). Germline lookup yields CDR1 KGHSH and CDR2 LQKENI. V gave up 4 bases and J gave up 5 bases, with 15 bases separating them. The CDR3 runs 15 residues. CDR3 in amino acids: CASSLSGYQNNEQFF. The DNA for the CDR3 is TGTGCCAGCTCACTTTCGGGGTACCAAAACAATGAGCAGTTCTTC.

The chain is built from TRBV30 and TRBJ1-6, with D perhaps matching TRBD1 (5 bases). With 5 bases removed from V and 7 bases from J, the gap between germline ends came to 12 bases. The CDR3 has 13 residues. Looked up from germline, CDR1 is GTSNPN and CDR2 is SVGIG (reference sequence). The chain's CDR3 is CAWRTLTNSPLHF. The CDR3 DNA is TGTGCCTGGCGGACATTGACCAATTCACCCCTCCACTTT.

This clone occurred a few times. The chain recombines TRBV9 with TRBJ1-2; a weak D match, TRBD1 (6 bases). Germline CDR1 is SGDLS and CDR2 is YYNGEE. The V gene lost 3 bases and the J gene lost 3 bases, with 21 bases spanning the gap. This CDR3 contains 17 residues. CDR3 in DNA: TGTGCCAGCAGCGAAAACACGAACAGGGCTGGAGACTATGGCTACACCTTC. This sequence encodes CASSENTNRAGDYGYTF.

V gene TRBV5-1 combines with J gene TRBJ2-5; possibly TRBD2 for D (6 bases). The V gene lost 4 bases and the J gene lost 2 bases, with 18 bases spanning the gap. This CDR3 is built from 16 residues. Germline-derived CDR1 and CDR2 are SGHRS and YFSETQ. CDR3 sequence: CASSPAPLGGQETQYF. CDR3 DNA: TGCGCCAGCAGCCCGGCCCCCCTGGGGGGACAAGAGACCCAGTACTTC.

In this sample, this clone turned up a few times. The J gene is TRBJ1-6, the V gene TRBV7-2; D gene ambiguous. From germline, CDR1 is SGHTA and CDR2 FQGNSA. V dropped 3 bases and J dropped 7 bases, with 10 bases sitting between them. CDR3 length: 14 amino acids. The CDR3 nucleotides read TGTGCCAGCAGCTTTTACCAGACAAATTCACCCCTCCACTTT. It encodes CASSFYQTNSPLHF.

The rearrangement uses TRBV4-3 and TRBJ2-6; the match to TRBD2 covers 8 bases. Unmatched junction bases numbered 3, after V lost 2 bases and J lost 0 bases. The CDR3 extends over 17 amino acids. In germline, CDR1 is LGHNA, CDR2 YSLEER. The CDR3 DNA reads as TGCGCCAGCAGCCAATCGGGGGGGAGCTCTGGGGCCAACGTCCTGACTTTC. The encoded protein is CASSQSGGSSGANVLTF.

This clone has just a few counts. The chain recombines TRBV7-9 with TRBJ2-3; D uncertain. Germline loops: CDR1 SEHNR, CDR2 FQNEAQ (reference sequence). The CDR3 runs to 15 residues. The V gene lost 5 bases and the J gene lost 0 bases, with 12 bases spanning the gap. CDR3 loop: CASSPSLGSTDTQYF. In nucleotides, the CDR3 is TGTGCCAGCAGCCCTAGTCTGGGGAGCACAGATACGCAGTATTTT. Using reference TRBV7-9 and TRBJ2-3 for the parts outside the CDR3, the full variable domain is DTGVSQNPRHKITKRGQNVTFRCDPISEHNRLYWYRQTLGQGPEFLTYFQNEAQLEKSRLLSDRFSAERPKGSFSTLEIQRTEQGDSAMYLCASSPSLGSTDTQYFGPGTRLTVL.